The 22 T cell receptor beta chains below come from one sample, sequenced in a study of blood T cell repertoires in COVID-19 (dated by TCRdb to 2020 to 2021). Receptors were amplified or captured by the immunoSEQ multiplex PCR assay. TCRdb mirrors the immuneACCESS table, restricted to in-frame sequences. Some clones are absent from its copies; in checked studies, under half trace to an unresolved V gene, and the reason for the others is unknown. The sample table holds around 120,000 clones, of which about 79% were seen once. Together, the top ten hold 3.5% to 4.5% of the sample. Sequenced input: peripheral blood. These receptor sequences come from a woman of 80 years or more with acute or convalescent COVID-19.

The chain employs TRBV7-2 and TRBJ1-3; D possibly corresponds to TRBD1 (6 bases). The V gene's germline CDR1 is SGHTA and CDR2 FQGNSA. V was trimmed by 7 bases and J by 0 bases, leaving 16 bases between them. This CDR3 region has 16 residues. Here the CDR3 reads CASTQRGTVSGNTIYF. The CDR3, as DNA: TGTGCCAGCACCCAAAGGGGGACGGTCTCTGGAAACACCATATATTTT.

This clone has more than one count but fewer than ten. This chain links TRBV5-6 with TRBJ1-2, with D possibly TRBD1 on 6 matching bases. Germline CDR1 reads SGHDT; CDR2 reads YYEEEE. Trimming shortened V by 1 base and J by 7 bases, and 17 bases separated the two germline ends. CDR3 size: 15 residues. The CDR3 here is CASSLWGGGLPGYTF. The CDR3 DNA sequence: TGTGCCAGCAGCTTGTGGGGCGGGGGCCTCCCTGGCTACACCTTC.

The genes are TRBV7-2 and TRBJ1-2; D gene ambiguous. There are 13 residues in the CDR3. Germline values: CDR1 SGHTA, CDR2 FQGNSA. V lost 1 base, J lost 2 bases, and 5 bases lay in between. This CDR3 is CASSLGQNYGYTF. As DNA, the CDR3 is TGTGCCAGCAGCTTAGGACAAAACTATGGCTACACCTTC. The entire variable domain, with the rest obtained from reference TRBV7-2 and TRBJ1-2, is as follows: GAGVSQSPSNKVTEKGKDVELRCDPISGHTALYWYRQSLGQGLEFLIYFQGNSAPDKSGLPSDRFSAERTGGSVSTLTIQRTQQEDSAVYLCASSLGQNYGYTFGSGTRLTVV.

Comments on this clone: This specimen includes other DNA sequences encoding the same CDR3. The chain carries TRBV3-1 (or the pseudogene TRBV3-2) and TRBJ1-3; D ambiguous. This CDR3 contains 14 residues. Trimming shortened V by 0 bases and J by 3 bases, and 6 bases separated the two germline ends. CDR1 and CDR2 from the germline V gene are LGHDT and YNNKEL (reference sequence). The CDR3 region has the DNA TGTGCCAGCAGCCAAGATAGCAATGGAAACACCATATATTTT. This codes for CASSQDSNGNTIYF.

The chain is built from TRBV21-1 and TRBJ2-1; TRBD2 is the table's D call, not checked against the DNA. TRBV21-1 is a pseudogene segment. The CDR3 contains 19 residues. This chain's CDR3 is CASSSQGELAGELGNEQFF. CDR3 nucleotides: TGTGCCAGCAGCTCTCAAGGGGAGCTAGCGGGTGAGTTGGGGAATGAGCAGTTCTTC.

This chain links TRBV4-1 with TRBJ2-2; 9 nucleotides agree with TRBD1. This CDR3 has 17 residues. J was trimmed by 7 bases and V by 5 bases; bases with no gene match: 14. Per germline, CDR1 MGHRA and CDR2 YSYEKL. The CDR3 coding sequence is TGCGCCAGCAGCGACTCACCCGGGACAGGGAGGGGCGGGGAGCTGTTTTTT. This codes for CASSDSPGTGRGGELFF.

This clone was picked up a small number of times. The gene calls are TRBV7-2 and TRBJ2-7; maybe TRBD1 (6 bases). Germline values: CDR1 SGHTA, CDR2 FQGNSA. The CDR3 covers 14 residues. V gave up 1 base and J gave up 2 bases, with 9 bases separating them. This chain's CDR3 is CASSLEAGAYEQYF. The CDR3 DNA sequence: TGTGCCAGCAGCTTAGAGGCAGGGGCCTACGAGCAGTACTTC.

The chain carries TRBV5-4 and TRBJ1-1; the D gene is possibly TRBD1 (5 bases). This CDR3 has 15 residues. V lost 0 bases and J lost 4, with 13 bases in between. The V gene's germline CDR1 is SGHNT and CDR2 YYREEE (reference sequence). The CDR3 reads CASSLDSSGGTEAFF. In DNA, the CDR3 is TGTGCCAGCAGCTTGGACAGCTCGGGGGGCACTGAAGCTTTCTTT.

This rearrangement joins TRBV7-2 to TRBJ2-1, with 8 bases matching TRBD1. Germline values: CDR1 SGHTA, CDR2 FQGNSA. Trimming removed 4 bases from V and 10 bases from J; junction bases left unmatched: 3. This CDR3 has 12 amino acids. CDR3: CASSYRGREQFF. The CDR3 DNA follows: TGTGCCAGCAGCTACAGGGGGAGGGAGCAGTTCTTC.

This chain connects TRBV5-1 to TRBJ2-1; 14 bases fit TRBD2. Trimming took 4 bases from V and 3 from J; bases not matched to a gene: 9. This CDR3 is built from 18 residues. Germline lookup yields CDR1 SGHRS and CDR2 YFSETQ. The CDR3 sequence: CASSLFPGLAGVYNEQFF. In DNA, the CDR3 is TGCGCCAGCAGCCTCTTCCCGGGACTAGCGGGGGTCTACAATGAGCAGTTCTTC.

The rearrangement links TRBV30 to TRBJ1-5, with D tentatively TRBD1 (5 bases). Germline-derived CDR1 and CDR2 are GTSNPN and SVGIG (reference sequence). The V and J ends lost 3 bases and 3 bases respectively, with 15 bases between them. The CDR3 is made up of 15 amino acids. CDR3 region: CAWSGPGRDNQPQHF. In nucleotides, the CDR3 is TGTGCCTGGAGCGGGCCAGGGCGGGACAATCAGCCCCAGCATTTT.

V usage is TRBV7-9 and J usage is TRBJ1-2, with D uncertain. Trimming removed 4 bases at V and 4 bases at J, with 13 bases between. Germline CDR1 SEHNR, CDR2 FQNEAQ (reference sequence). CDR3 size: 14 residues. CDR3 nucleotides: TGTGCCAGCAGCTCCGAGGAGGGTGTCTATGGCTACACCTTC. Amino acids: CASSSEEGVYGYTF.

The genes are TRBV3-1 (or the pseudogene TRBV3-2) and TRBJ2-1; TRBD2 aligns across 8 bases. The CDR3 has 16 residues. V lost 0 bases, J lost 2 bases, and 3 bases stayed unmatched. From germline, CDR1 is LGHDT and CDR2 YNNKEL (reference sequence). The CDR3 DNA sequence: TGTGCCAGCAGCCAAGAGAGGGGACTAGCCTACAATGAGCAGTTCTTC. This gives the protein CASSQERGLAYNEQFF.

This clone was observed a single time. J is TRBJ1-1 and V is TRBV18; D is ambiguous. Looked up from germline, CDR1 is KGHSH and CDR2 is LQKENI. This CDR3 spans 14 amino acids. With 1 base removed from V and 8 bases from J, the gap between germline ends came to 14 bases. The CDR3 DNA sequence: TGTGCCAGCTCACCACTATTGGACGGGGAAGAAGCTTTCTTT. It translates to CASSPLLDGEEAFF.

Remarks on this clone: Just one base apart from a much larger clone, this may be a read error. Within the sample, other DNA sequences also encode this same CDR3. V is TRBV5-1 and J is TRBJ2-7, with D perhaps TRBD1 (6 bases). Germline CDR1 SGHRS, CDR2 YFSETQ. V lost 2 bases, J lost 4 bases, and 7 bases lay in between. The CDR3 spans 12 residues. CDR3: CASSLQGYEQYF. CDR3 DNA sequence: TGCGCCAGCAGCTTACAGGGATACGAGCAGTACTTC. Full variable domain (missing parts from reference TRBV5-1 and TRBJ2-7): KAGVTQTPRYLIKTRGQQVTLSCSPISGHRSVSWYQQTPGQGLQFLFEYFSETQRNKGNFPGRFSGRQFSNSRSEMNVSTLELGDSALYLCASSLQGYEQYFGPGTRLTVT.

The V call is TRBV7-6, the J call TRBJ1-4; no clear D. CDR1 is SGHVS, CDR2 FNYEAQ, per germline. The length of the CDR3 is 16 residues. Trimming stripped 5 bases from V and 0 bases from J, with 13 bases between. As DNA, the CDR3 is TGTGCCAGCAGCCCGTCCACGAGAGCAACTAATGAAAAACTGTTTTTT. Protein: CASSPSTRATNEKLFF.

The CDR3 protein is CATGHSSSYEQYF. DNA for the CDR3: TGTGCCACCGGACACAGCTCCTCCTACGAGCAGTACTTC. V usage is TRBV19 and J usage is TRBJ2-7; TRBD1 is a possible D gene (5 bases). Germline V gene lookup returns CDR1 LNHDA and CDR2 SQIVND (reference sequence). The CDR3 contains 13 residues. V lost 10 bases and J 0 bases, leaving 13 bases between the germline ends.

This clone was counted once. This sequence joins TRBV5-3 and TRBJ1-2, with D possibly matching TRBD1 (6 bases). TRBV5-3 is annotated as an ORF whose role is uncertain. The CDR3 is 14 amino acids. Trimming removed 0 bases from V and 4 bases from J, with 10 bases in between. CDR3 residues: CARSLVGQLYGYTF. CDR3 sequence (DNA): TGTGCCAGAAGCTTGGTAGGACAGCTCTATGGCTACACCTTC.

V and J are TRBV5-1 and TRBJ2-3; 7 bases are shared with TRBD1. Looked up from germline, CDR1 is SGHRS and CDR2 is YFSETQ. V shed 4 bases and J 3 bases; nucleotides not matched to a gene: 5. The CDR3 is 14 residues long. CDR3 DNA: TGCGCCAGCAGCATAGGGACAGTTACAGATACGCAGTATTTT. It specifies CASSIGTVTDTQYF.

The chain joins TRBV7-2 to TRBJ2-7; the match to TRBD1 covers 8 bases. With V trimmed by 0 bases and J by 2 bases, 6 bases remained unmatched. Germline V lookup: CDR1 SGHTA, CDR2 FQGNSA. This CDR3 has 16 amino acids. The CDR3 region has the DNA TGTGCCAGCAGCTTAGCTTCGGGACAGGCAACCTACGAGCAGTACTTC. Translating it yields CASSLASGQATYEQYF.

The chain uses TRBV6-2 or TRBV6-3 and TRBJ2-1; D not resolved. The CDR3 sequence is 18 residues long. V was pared by 0 bases and J by 7 bases, with 22 bases between. The germline gives CDR1 MNHEY, CDR2 SVGEGT. In DNA, the CDR3 is TGTGCCAGCAGTTACTCGAATATAGGCGGCCGCTGGAATAATGAGCAGTTCTTC. Amino acid sequence: CASSYSNIGGRWNNEQFF.

The rearrangement uses TRBV19 and TRBJ1-1; 7 bases match TRBD1. Trimming at V came to 4 bases and at J to 9 bases, leaving 8 bases not matched to a gene. Per germline, CDR1 LNHDA and CDR2 SQIVND (reference sequence). The CDR3 sequence is 13 residues long. This CDR3 reads CASSTEDRQKAFF. The CDR3, as DNA: TGTGCCAGTAGTACGGAGGACAGGCAGAAAGCTTTCTTT.